The 11 T cell receptor beta chains reported below all come from one sample, sequenced in a study of molecular identifiers for immune sequencing clone quantification (dated by TCRdb to 2017 to 2018). Receptor libraries were prepared by PCR. The instrument was an Illumina HiSeq 4000. Through fastp at Q25 and MiXCR, TCRdb rebuilt clones from the public reads, retaining in-frame beta chains. Entries that share a CDR3 protein sequence are merged under the most common genes and DNA. For this sample there are about 640,000 distinct CDR3 sequences; about 20% appear just once. The ten largest clonotypes hold roughly 0.9% of the sample. What was sequenced was naive CD8+ T cells from blood, with Jurkat cell RNA spiked in. The meaning of the sample's cell subset or site label: FACS-sorted CD8+CD4-CCR7+CD45RA+ naive T cells. The receptors stem from a human donor in good health. Some libraries in this study had Jurkat cell RNA spiked in.

The table lists this clonotype with many counts. The V and J genes are TRBV7-9 and TRBJ2-3; TRBD2 agrees at 8 bases. Unmatched junction bases numbered 3, after V lost 4 bases and J lost 0 bases. CDR3 size: 15 residues. The V gene's germline CDR1 is SEHNR and CDR2 FQNEAQ (reference sequence). CDR3: CASSWERGSTDTQYF. The CDR3, as DNA: TGTGCCAGCAGCTGGGAGCGGGGGAGCACAGATACGCAGTATTTT.

The chain links TRBV7-2 to TRBJ1-1; 9 nucleotides agree with TRBD1. J lost 11 bases, V lost 2 bases, and 9 bases had no gene match. The CDR3 is 14 amino acids. In germline, CDR1 is SGHTA, CDR2 FQGNSA. CDR3 loop: CASSLLRDRETAFF. The CDR3 DNA is TGTGCCAGCAGCTTACTCCGGGACAGGGAGACGGCTTTCTTT.

Comment on this clonotype: One end of the junction is discordant with germline, which a read error may explain. V is TRBV4-3 and J is TRBJ2-3; 7 nucleotides agree with TRBD1. Germline-derived CDR1 and CDR2 are LGHNA and YSLEER. This CDR3 comprises 15 residues. The CDR3 DNA follows: TGCACCAGCAGCCAAGATGGGACAGGCACAGATACGCAGTATTTT. As protein: CTSSQDGTGTDTQYF.

Regarding this clonotype: One base away lies a much larger clone, so this may be a sequencing read error. In nucleotides, the CDR3 is TGTGCCACCAGCAGCTACGACAGGTTCACAGATACGCGGTATTTT. It codes for CATSSYDRFTDTRYF. This chain uses TRBV15 with TRBJ2-3, with a tentative D call TRBD1 (6 bases). Germline assignment: CDR1 LNHNV and CDR2 YYDKDF (reference sequence). The CDR3 has 15 amino acids. Using reference TRBV15 and TRBJ2-3 for the parts outside the CDR3, the full variable domain is DAMVIQNPRYQVTQFGKPVTLSCSQTLNHNVMYWYQQKSSQAPKLLFHYYDKDFNNEADTPDNFQSRRPNTSFCFLDIRSPGLGDTAMYLCATSSYDRFTDTRYFGPGTRLTVL.

V is TRBV5-8 and J is TRBJ2-7; the match to TRBD1 covers 9 bases. Germline CDR1 reads SGHTS; CDR2 reads YDEGEE. The CDR3 runs to 15 residues. V lost 0 bases, J lost 4 bases, and 5 bases stayed unmatched. CDR3 loop: CASSLEGTGRYEQYF. CDR3 coding DNA: TGTGCCAGCAGCTTGGAGGGGACAGGGAGATACGAGCAGTACTTC.

In this sample, this clonotype turned up many times. The V call is TRBV30, the J call TRBJ1-5, with 7 bases identical to TRBD1. Per the germline V gene, CDR1 is GTSNPN and CDR2 is SVGIG (reference sequence). V gave up 2 bases and J gave up 0 bases; unmatched junction bases: 4. The CDR3 loop spans 15 amino acids. As DNA, the CDR3 is TGTGCCTGGAGTATTGGGACAGCTAGCAATCAGCCCCAGCATTTT. The encoded protein is CAWSIGTASNQPQHF.

The J gene is TRBJ2-7, the V gene TRBV7-9; D possibly corresponds to TRBD2 (6 bases). Trimming removed 2 bases at V and 3 bases at J, with 17 bases between. CDR3 length equals 16 residues. Looked up from germline, CDR1 is SEHNR and CDR2 is FQNEAQ (reference sequence). CDR3 nucleotide sequence: TGTGCCAGCAGCTTAATGTGGGGGGACCCGAACTACGAGCAGTACTTC. The encoded protein is CASSLMWGDPNYEQYF.

This clonotype appeared a few times. The rearrangement uses TRBV15 and TRBJ2-7; possible D gene TRBD2, 6 bases. Germline CDR1 LNHNV, CDR2 YYDKDF (reference sequence). With 8 bases removed from V and 4 bases from J, the gap between germline ends came to 12 bases. This CDR3 is 12 amino acids long. CDR3: CATGQGGYEQYF. CDR3 nucleotides: TGTGCCACCGGGCAAGGAGGGTACGAGCAGTACTTC.

Of note for this clonotype: It may be a read error: a sequence one base away is much more abundant. The conserved final phenylalanine or tryptophan is absent from the CDR3, which likely points to a read error. V gene TRBV7-6 combines with J gene TRBJ1-1; no reliable D call. V was trimmed by 3 bases and J by 0 bases, leaving 5 bases between them. This CDR3 spans 13 amino acids. Germline CDR1 and CDR2: SGHVS and FNYEAQ. DNA of the CDR3: TGTGCCAGCAGCTTTTGGTTGAACACTGAAGCTTTCTTA. This codes for CASSFWLNTEAFL.

CDR3 nucleotide sequence: TGTGCCAGCAGCGTAGAGGCAGCTCAAAGGGATGGCTACACCTTC. Amino acids: CASSVEAAQRDGYTF. The chain couples TRBV9 to TRBJ1-2, with unresolved D. Germline V gene lookup returns CDR1 SGDLS and CDR2 YYNGEE. This CDR3 is 15 amino acids long. V was clipped by 0 bases and J by 6 bases, with 15 bases between them.

This clonotype has ten or more counts. The rearrangement joins TRBV6-1 to TRBJ1-5; D is ambiguous. The CDR3 has 15 residues. CDR1 MNHNS and CDR2 SASEGT come from the germline V gene. Trimming pared 3 bases from V and 5 bases from J, leaving 14 bases between. CDR3 loop: CASSDLWQADQPQHF. The CDR3 region has the DNA TGTGCCAGCAGTGATTTATGGCAAGCCGATCAGCCCCAGCATTTT.